This T cell receptor beta chain was sequenced during a study of blood T cell repertoires in COVID-19. Turning to the study itself: COVID-19 samples, acute and convalescent, were from the United States, Italy and Spain. PBMCs, B-cell-depleted T cells, or T cells were the source of the cDNA or gDNA that made up the material.

In the authors' methods: Reference gene primer amplification in the assay estimated nucleated cell counts. TCRdb's copy holds only in-frame clones and misses some; the assay was immunoSEQ multiplex PCR. V, J and clone size derive from that table, while D and trimming were established from the DNA sequence. This sample yields 85,000 to 100,000 clones, of which around 80% are seen a single time; 24% belongs to the top ten. Germline CDR1 and CDR2: SQVTM and ANQGSEA. V lost 2 bases, J lost 3 bases, and 16 bases lay in between. There are 15 residues in the CDR3. J is TRBJ1-2 and V is TRBV29-1; the D gene is possibly TRBD1 (6 bases). Sequencing was performed on peripheral blood. The receptor was isolated from a human donor in a cohort sampled during active COVID-19. The CDR3 reads CSVEPPGGAHYGYTF. The CDR3 DNA is TGCAGCGTTGAACCCCCGGGGGGCGCGCACTATGGCTACACCTTC.